This paragraph covers one T cell receptor beta chain sequence. Its antigen is not known. The data are from a study of cytomegalovirus exposure and HLA in healthy donors. Study-wide results and caveats: Reportedly, a later analysis found an Asian-associated ancestry cluster had fewer N-insertions than the approximately 670-donor mean. The study had only CMV serostatus as immune exposure information. Rare sequences made up most TCRs, while some public TCRs were found in many donors.

PCR primers comprised 60 Vbeta and 13 Jbeta primers. Only in-frame clones appear in the TCRdb table, and some are missing; sequencing was by immunoSEQ multiplex PCR. This sample's table reports about 140,000 clones. This receptor was identified in a male donor in good health and CMV-seronegative. Material for sequencing was PBMCs.

The CDR3 coding sequence is TGCAGCGTTCAATCGGGACAGGGAGACACCGGGGAGCTGTTTTTT. It is translated as CSVQSGQGDTGELFF. The chain employs TRBV29-1 and TRBJ2-2, with TRBD1 identical over 9 bases. V lost 5 bases and J lost 3; bases outside the gene matches: 7. The germline V gene has CDR1 SQVTM and CDR2 ANQGSEA. The CDR3 is made up of 15 amino acids.